Listed here are 29 T cell receptor beta chains from one sample, sequenced in a study of blood T cell repertoires in COVID-19. The table came from immunoSEQ multiplex PCR; TCRdb's copy has only in-frame clones and leaves some out. The top ten hold 4.3% of the sample, which has fewer than 110,000 clones, about 80% seen once. Sequencing used peripheral blood. These receptors originate from a man between 65 and 85 years old with acute or convalescent COVID-19.

The chain has TRBV13 and TRBJ2-7, with TRBD1 matching 8 bases. Germline CDR1 is PRHDT and CDR2 is FYEKMQ (reference sequence). This CDR3 is 14 amino acids long. Trimming cost V 5 bases and J 5 bases; bases outside gene matches: 8. The CDR3 coding sequence is TGTGCCAGCAGCCTCTGGACAGGGACCAACGAGCAGTACTTC. It specifies CASSLWTGTNEQYF.

The rearrangement uses TRBV11-2 and TRBJ1-2; D is uncertain. Germline-derived CDR1 and CDR2 are SGHAT and FQNNGV. Trimming left V 1 base short and J 1 base short, with 10 bases between. CDR3 length: 15 amino acids. Here the CDR3 DNA reads TGTGCCAGCAGCTTAGGCGGTTCGGGTAACTATGGCTACACCTTC. Its translation: CASSLGGSGNYGYTF.

V is TRBV9 and J is TRBJ1-2, with a weak D call TRBD1 (5 bases). The CDR3 is made up of 16 amino acids. CDR1 SGDLS and CDR2 YYNGEE come from the germline V gene. The V gene lost 4 bases and the J gene lost 8 bases, with 24 bases spanning the gap. Here the CDR3 reads CASSPEEGTRRGGYTF. The DNA for the CDR3 is TGTGCCAGCAGCCCTGAGGAGGGAACGCGGCGGGGCGGCTACACCTTC.

The CDR3 bases are TGTGCCAGCAGTTACCGGTGGTTCGGGGGGGCCGGTGAGCAGTTCTTC. Protein: CASSYRWFGGAGEQFF. V and J are TRBV6-5 and TRBJ2-1; TRBD2 aligns across 8 bases. The CDR3 is made up of 16 amino acids. With V trimmed by 2 bases and J by 9 bases, 12 bases remained unmatched. Germline CDR1 MNHEY, CDR2 SVGAGI.

The chain uses TRBV7-2 and TRBJ2-2; 10 positions match TRBD2. With 6 bases clipped from V and 4 bases from J, the junction kept 5 bases outside the gene matches. The length of the CDR3 is 15 residues. The germline V gene encodes CDR1 SGHTA and CDR2 FQGNSA. CDR3 loop: CASSFSGGFTGELFF. CDR3 nucleotides: TGTGCCAGCAGTTTTAGCGGGGGGTTCACCGGGGAGCTGTTTTTT. The variable domain in full, with the rest retrieved from reference TRBV7-2 and TRBJ2-2, is GAGVSQSPSNKVTEKGKDVELRCDPISGHTALYWYRQSLGQGLEFLIYFQGNSAPDKSGLPSDRFSAERTGGSVSTLTIQRTQQEDSAVYLCASSFSGGFTGELFFGEGSRLTVL.

The chain is built from TRBV6-5 and TRBJ1-3, with no clear D. Germline loops: CDR1 MNHEY, CDR2 SVGAGI. Trimming stripped 0 bases from V and 0 bases from J, with 9 bases between. The CDR3 has 16 amino acids. Here the CDR3 DNA reads TGTGCCAGCAGTTACTCGAGTGTCGACTCTGGAAACACCATATATTTT. This translates into CASSYSSVDSGNTIYF.

The genes are TRBV18 and TRBJ1-1, with unresolved D. The CDR3 has 14 amino acids. Trimming stripped 3 bases from V and 5 bases from J, with 13 bases between. Germline V CDR1 and CDR2: KGHSH, LQKENI. Here the CDR3 reads CASSPGLGRTEAFF. The DNA for the CDR3 is TGTGCCAGCTCACCCGGATTGGGGAGGACTGAAGCTTTCTTT.

CDR3 sequence reads: CASSQGLGLVGTEAFF. For the CDR3, the DNA is TGCGCCAGCAGCCAAGGACTCGGCCTAGTGGGCACTGAAGCTTTCTTT. J is TRBJ1-1 and V is TRBV4-1, with D unresolved. CDR1 is MGHRA and CDR2 is YSYEKL in the germline V gene. The CDR3 runs 16 residues. V lost 1 base and J lost 4, with 16 bases in between.

J is TRBJ1-1 and V is TRBV6-2 or TRBV6-3; no clear D gene. Germline CDR1 and CDR2: MNHEY and SVGEGT. Trimming left V 2 bases short and J 5 bases short, with 12 bases between. The CDR3 totals 14 residues. Here the CDR3 DNA reads TGTGCCAGCAGTTACAACGGGATTGGGACTGAAGCTTTCTTT. Residues: CASSYNGIGTEAFF.

The chain employs TRBV2 and TRBJ1-2; 7 bases align to TRBD1. V was pared by 0 bases and J by 4 bases, with 8 bases of the junction left unmatched. CDR3 length: 16 residues. CDR1 and CDR2 from the germline V gene are SNHLY and FYNNEI. Here the CDR3 reads CASSEARTGEGYGYTF. CDR3 nucleotide sequence: TGTGCCAGCAGTGAAGCTAGGACAGGAGAGGGCTATGGCTACACCTTC.

The CDR3 is CASSLQGAAAGYTF. CDR3 coding DNA: TGTGCCAGCAGCCTCCAGGGGGCGGCGGCTGGCTACACCTTC. The chain links TRBV6-5 to TRBJ1-2; 8 positions match TRBD1. Germline lookup yields CDR1 MNHEY and CDR2 SVGAGI. J was trimmed by 7 bases and V by 6 bases; bases with no gene match: 10. The CDR3 has 14 amino acids.

CDR3 sequence: CASSPYNQPQHF. DNA of the CDR3: TGTGCCAGCAGCCCGTACAATCAGCCCCAGCATTTT. The chain uses TRBV12-3 or TRBV12-4 and TRBJ1-5; D ambiguous. V was shortened by 6 bases and J by 3 bases, with 6 bases between the two germline ends. The CDR3 spans 12 residues.

With respect to this clone: Other DNA sequences of this sample code for an identical CDR3. This chain links TRBV5-1 with TRBJ1-1; 9 bases agree with TRBD1. This CDR3 contains 13 residues. V was clipped by 3 bases and J by 4 bases; unmatched bases: 1. The germline gives CDR1 SGHRS, CDR2 YFSETQ. In DNA form, the CDR3 reads TGCGCCAGCAGCTCACAGGGGGCCACTGAAGCTTTCTTT. It codes for CASSSQGATEAFF.

This sequence joins TRBV9 and TRBJ1-4, with 7 bases that match TRBD1. Unmatched junction bases numbered 5, after V lost 4 bases and J lost 5 bases. This CDR3 comprises 14 residues. Germline V gene data show CDR1 as SGDLS and CDR2 as YYNGEE. Here the CDR3 reads CASSSGQLNEKLFF. The CDR3 DNA is TGTGCCAGCAGCTCGGGACAGCTAAATGAAAAACTGTTTTTT.

This sequence joins TRBV7-2 and TRBJ2-7; no definite D call. V dropped 8 bases and J dropped 1 base, with 9 bases sitting between them. The CDR3 is made up of 12 amino acids. Germline V gives CDR1 SGHTA, CDR2 FQGNSA. The CDR3 is CASGGISYEQYF. Here the CDR3 DNA reads TGTGCCAGCGGCGGAATTTCCTACGAGCAGTACTTC.

This clone has just a few counts. CDR3 sequence reads: CASSVDRANTEAFF. CDR3 bases: TGCGCCAGCAGCGTAGACAGGGCGAACACTGAAGCTTTCTTT. The gene calls are TRBV10-2 and TRBJ1-1; 7 bases are shared with TRBD1. Trimming removed 6 bases from V and 1 base from J; junction bases left unmatched: 5. Per germline, CDR1 WSHSY and CDR2 SAAADI. The CDR3 sequence is 14 residues long.

The CDR3 bases are TGTGCCAGTAGTATAGACGGGACAGGGTGGGGATCACCCCTCCACTTT. This translates into CASSIDGTGWGSPLHF. The chain combines TRBV19 with TRBJ1-6; 9 nucleotides match TRBD1. Germline V gene lookup returns CDR1 LNHDA and CDR2 SQIVND (reference sequence). The CDR3 extends over 16 amino acids. Trimming at V came to 0 bases and at J to 10 bases, leaving 7 bases not matched to a gene.

The rearrangement joins TRBV29-1 to TRBJ2-7; 9 positions match TRBD1. CDR1 is SQVTM, CDR2 ANQGSEA, per germline. V dropped 6 bases and J dropped 3; count of bases not matched to a gene: 3. CDR3 length: 12 amino acids. CDR3 amino acids: CSVGTGFYEQYF. CDR3 bases: TGCAGCGTGGGGACAGGGTTCTACGAGCAGTACTTC.

This clone was observed once. The chain links TRBV7-9 to TRBJ1-3; 8 nucleotides align to TRBD1. The CDR3 is made up of 12 amino acids. The V gene's germline CDR1 is SEHNR and CDR2 FQNEAQ (reference sequence). After removal of 5 bases from V and 8 bases from J, the junction contained 2 bases not matched to a gene. For the CDR3, the DNA is TGTGCCAGCAGCCTGGACAGGGACACCATATATTTT. This translates into CASSLDRDTIYF.

The chain carries TRBV7-2 and TRBJ2-6; D is perhaps TRBD1 (5 bases). This CDR3 region has 18 residues. Germline lookup yields CDR1 SGHTA and CDR2 FQGNSA. Trimming removed 5 bases at V and 0 bases at J, with 17 bases between. Written as DNA, the CDR3 is TGTGCCAGCAGCCAGACAGCAGTTGGGTCCTCTGGGGCCAACGTCCTGACTTTC. Residues: CASSQTAVGSSGANVLTF.

This chain uses TRBV19 with TRBJ1-6; maybe TRBD1 (5 bases). Germline loops: CDR1 LNHDA, CDR2 SQIVND (reference sequence). This CDR3 is 14 amino acids long. V was pared by 7 bases and J by 7 bases, with 14 bases between. CDR3 region: CASKDSLENSPLHF. Here the CDR3 DNA reads TGTGCCAGTAAAGACAGCCTTGAGAATTCACCCCTCCACTTT.

The CDR3 bases are TGCGCCAGCAGCTCCGGGACACTCAGCTCCTACAATGAGCAGTTCTTC. It specifies CASSSGTLSSYNEQFF. This rearrangement joins TRBV5-1 to TRBJ2-1; TRBD1 is a possible D gene (6 bases). The CDR3 runs to 16 residues. V was shortened by 3 bases and J by 0 bases, with 13 bases between the two germline ends. Germline loops: CDR1 SGHRS, CDR2 YFSETQ.

V usage is TRBV25-1 and J usage is TRBJ1-4; maybe TRBD1 (6 bases). Germline V gives CDR1 MGHDK, CDR2 SYGVNS. Trimming took 0 bases from V and 6 from J, leaving 11 bases between them. This CDR3 comprises 15 residues. DNA for the CDR3: TGTGCCAGCAGTGAATATCACAGGGATGATGAAAAACTGTTTTTT. Translated, it gives CASSEYHRDDEKLFF.

The rearrangement uses TRBV10-3 and TRBJ2-2, with a tentative D call TRBD1 (5 bases). Germline loops: CDR1 ENHRY, CDR2 SYGVKD. The length of the CDR3 is 14 residues. With 7 bases removed from V and 4 bases from J, the gap between germline ends came to 13 bases. The CDR3 region has the DNA TGTGCCATCAAAGAAGGGGAAAGCACCGGGGAGCTGTTTTTT. Encoded protein: CAIKEGESTGELFF.

V is TRBV27 and J is TRBJ1-1, with D maybe TRBD1 (5 bases). The CDR3 runs 17 residues. Trimming stripped 0 bases from V and 0 bases from J, with 14 bases between. Germline values: CDR1 MNHEY, CDR2 SMNVEV (reference sequence). In DNA, the CDR3 is TGTGCCAGCAGTTTATCGATGGAGGGGAACTTGAACACTGAAGCTTTCTTT. This sequence encodes CASSLSMEGNLNTEAFF.

The chain has TRBV9 and TRBJ2-6; TRBD2 matches at 10 bases. There are 18 residues in the CDR3. Germline assignment: CDR1 SGDLS and CDR2 YYNGEE. V gave up 1 base and J gave up 0 bases; unmatched junction bases: 4. CDR3 DNA sequence: TGTGCCAGCAGCGTAAAGAAGCGGGGGGGCTCTGGGGCCAACGTCCTGACTTTC. It encodes CASSVKKRGGSGANVLTF.

This clone was seen only once. Here the CDR3 reads CASSLAATAKNIQYF. CDR3 DNA sequence: TGTGCCAGCAGCTTAGCAGCGACCGCCAAAAACATTCAGTACTTC. The V and J genes are TRBV7-2 and TRBJ2-4; D gene unclear. Per the germline V gene, CDR1 is SGHTA and CDR2 is FQGNSA. Trimming took 0 bases from V and 1 from J, leaving 7 bases between them. This CDR3 region has 15 residues.

The chain is built from TRBV6-5 and TRBJ2-7, with D perhaps matching TRBD2 (6 bases). This CDR3 comprises 15 residues. The V end was cut by 2 bases, the J end by 6 bases, with 17 bases between. Germline V lookup: CDR1 MNHEY, CDR2 SVGAGI. The CDR3 region has the DNA TGTGCCAGCAGTTACATGGAGGGGAGGTTAAGCGAGCAGTACTTC. Translating it yields CASSYMEGRLSEQYF.

The rearrangement uses TRBV4-3 and TRBJ2-5; D is unresolved. Germline CDR1 LGHNA, CDR2 YSLEER. The CDR3 covers 15 residues. V lost 1 base and J lost 4, with 13 bases in between. The CDR3 reads CASSQVVGHRETQYF. The CDR3 DNA is TGCGCCAGCAGCCAAGTGGTTGGGCACAGAGAGACCCAGTACTTC.